The present entry profiles one T cell receptor (beta chain) with its context. This sample is part of a study of control samples from healthy donors and cancer patients. The CDR3 is 14 residues long. Germline-derived CDR1 and CDR2 are SGHRS and YFSETQ. Trimming pared 1 base from V and 8 bases from J, leaving 12 bases between. Only in-frame clones appear in the TCRdb table, and some are missing; sequencing was by immunoSEQ multiplex PCR. This table holds 120,000 to 150,000 clones, approximately 93% found once. The sequence came from a man aged 18 to 35 in good health. Sequenced: blood. The rearrangement uses TRBV5-1 and TRBJ1-4; D is unresolved. The CDR3 is CASSLTSGGEKLFF. CDR3 nucleotide sequence: TGCGCCAGCAGCTTGACCTCGGGTGGCGAAAAACTGTTTTTT. The full variable domain, rest sourced from reference TRBV5-1 and TRBJ1-4, is KAGVTQTPRYLIKTRGQQVTLSCSPISGHRSVSWYQQTPGQGLQFLFEYFSETQRNKGNFPGRFSGRQFSNSRSEMNVSTLELGDSALYLCASSLTSGGEKLFFGSGTQLSVL.